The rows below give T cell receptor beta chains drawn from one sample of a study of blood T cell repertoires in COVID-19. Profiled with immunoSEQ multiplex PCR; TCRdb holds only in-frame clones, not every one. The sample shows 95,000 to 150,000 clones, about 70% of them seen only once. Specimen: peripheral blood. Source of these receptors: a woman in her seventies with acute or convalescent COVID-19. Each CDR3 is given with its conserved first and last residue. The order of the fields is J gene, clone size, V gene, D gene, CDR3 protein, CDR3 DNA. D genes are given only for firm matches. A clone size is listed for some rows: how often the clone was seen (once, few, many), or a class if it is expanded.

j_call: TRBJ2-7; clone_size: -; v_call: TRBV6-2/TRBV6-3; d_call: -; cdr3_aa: CASSYSKTRTRTYEQYF; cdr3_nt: TGTGCCAGCAGTTACTCGAAGACTAGGACCAGAACCTACGAGCAGTACTTC
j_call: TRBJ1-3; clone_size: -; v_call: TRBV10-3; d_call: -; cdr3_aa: CAISGEGVFSGNTIYF; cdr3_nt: TGTGCCATCAGTGGGGAAGGGGTGTTCTCTGGAAACACCATATATTTT
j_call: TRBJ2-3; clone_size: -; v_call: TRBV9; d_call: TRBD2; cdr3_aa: CASSTKRLAGTDTQYF; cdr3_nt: TGTGCCAGCAGCACAAAGAGACTAGCGGGTACAGATACGCAGTATTTT
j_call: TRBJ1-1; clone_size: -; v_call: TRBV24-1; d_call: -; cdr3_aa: CATQNSGANTEAFF; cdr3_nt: TGTGCCACTCAAAATAGCGGGGCCAACACTGAAGCTTTCTTT
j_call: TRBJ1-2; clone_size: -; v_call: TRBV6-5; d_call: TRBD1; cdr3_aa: CASSRGTGGNGYTF; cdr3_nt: TGTGCCAGCAGCCGTGGGACAGGGGGAAATGGCTACACCTTC
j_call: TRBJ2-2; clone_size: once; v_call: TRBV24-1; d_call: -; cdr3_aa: CATSDIGNTGELFF; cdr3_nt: TGTGCCACCAGTGATATCGGGAACACCGGGGAGCTGTTTTTT
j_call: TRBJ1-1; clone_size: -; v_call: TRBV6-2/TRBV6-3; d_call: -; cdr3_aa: CASSYSGTAEAFF; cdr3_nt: TGTGCCAGCAGTTACTCCGGGACTGCAGAAGCTTTCTTT
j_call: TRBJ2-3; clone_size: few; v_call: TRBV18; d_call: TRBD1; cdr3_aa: CASSLGTGGSTDTQYF; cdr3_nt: TGTGCCAGCTCACTCGGGACAGGGGGTAGCACAGATACGCAGTATTTT
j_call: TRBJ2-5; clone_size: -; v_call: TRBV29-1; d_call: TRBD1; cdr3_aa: CSVDSGTGTQETQYF; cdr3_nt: TGCAGCGTTGATTCCGGGACAGGGACACAAGAGACCCAGTACTTC
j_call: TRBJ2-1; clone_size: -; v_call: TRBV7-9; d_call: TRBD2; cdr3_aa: CASSLNAGGRFSYNEQFF; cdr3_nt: TGTGCCAGCAGCTTAAACGCGGGGGGGCGTTTCTCCTACAATGAGCAGTTCTTC
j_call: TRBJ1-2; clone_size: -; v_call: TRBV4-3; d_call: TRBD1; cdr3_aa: CASSPTGGDGYTF; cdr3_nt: TGCGCCAGCAGCCCCACAGGGGGGGATGGCTACACCTTC
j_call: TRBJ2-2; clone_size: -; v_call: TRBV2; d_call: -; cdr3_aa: CASSDGLITGELFF; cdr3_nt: TGTGCCAGCAGTGATGGGCTGATTACCGGGGAGCTGTTTTTT
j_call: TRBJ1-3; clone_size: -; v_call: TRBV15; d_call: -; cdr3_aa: CATSGGHTGRAGNTIYF; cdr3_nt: TGTGCCACCAGCGGGGGACATACAGGGAGGGCTGGAAACACCATATATTTT
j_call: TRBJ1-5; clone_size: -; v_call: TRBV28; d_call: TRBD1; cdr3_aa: CASRPGQVNQPQHF; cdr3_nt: TGTGCCAGCAGACCCGGACAGGTCAATCAGCCCCAGCATTTT
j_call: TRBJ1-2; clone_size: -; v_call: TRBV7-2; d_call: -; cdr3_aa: CASSQTGSGYTF; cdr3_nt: TGTGCCAGCAGCCAAACAGGGAGCGGCTACACCTTC
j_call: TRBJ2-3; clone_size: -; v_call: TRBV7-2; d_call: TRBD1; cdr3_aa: CASSLADRGLSDTQYF; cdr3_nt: TGTGCCAGCAGCTTAGCGGACAGGGGGCTTAGTGATACGCAGTATTTT
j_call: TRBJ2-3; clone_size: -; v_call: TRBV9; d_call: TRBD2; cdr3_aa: CASSRLGGSGRISSTDTQYF; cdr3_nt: TGTGCCAGCAGCCGCCTCGGGGGTAGCGGGAGGATTTCTAGCACAGATACGCAGTATTTT
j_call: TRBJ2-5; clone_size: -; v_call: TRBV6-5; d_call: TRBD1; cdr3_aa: CASSYKGQGIEETQYF; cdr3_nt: TGTGCCAGCAGTTACAAGGGACAGGGTATCGAAGAGACCCAGTACTTC
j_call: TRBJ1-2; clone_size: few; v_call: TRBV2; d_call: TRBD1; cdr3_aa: CASRKGTGGNYGYTF; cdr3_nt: TGTGCCAGCAGGAAGGGGACAGGGGGCAACTATGGCTACACCTTC
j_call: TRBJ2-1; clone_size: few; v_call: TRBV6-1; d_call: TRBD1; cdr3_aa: CASSEALPTGGLSYNEQFF; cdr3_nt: TGTGCCAGCAGTGAAGCGCTTCCTACAGGGGGCCTATCCTACAATGAGCAGTTCTTC
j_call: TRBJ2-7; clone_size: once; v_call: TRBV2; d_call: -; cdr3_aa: CASTPSPQVGEQYF; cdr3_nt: TGTGCCAGCACCCCTAGCCCCCAGGTCGGCGAGCAGTACTTC
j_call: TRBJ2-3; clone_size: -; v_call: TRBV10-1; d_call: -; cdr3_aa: CASSESGRGKDTQYF; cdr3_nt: TGCGCCAGCAGTGAGTCGGGCAGGGGCAAAGATACGCAGTATTTT
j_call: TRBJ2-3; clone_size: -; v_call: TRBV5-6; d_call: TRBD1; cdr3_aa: CASSVPGQGSTDTQYF; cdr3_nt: TGTGCCAGCAGCGTCCCGGGACAGGGGAGCACAGATACGCAGTATTTT
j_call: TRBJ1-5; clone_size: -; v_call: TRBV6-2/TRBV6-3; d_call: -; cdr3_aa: CASSNQGNQPQHF; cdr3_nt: TGTGCCAGCAGTAACCAGGGTAACCAGCCCCAGCATTTT
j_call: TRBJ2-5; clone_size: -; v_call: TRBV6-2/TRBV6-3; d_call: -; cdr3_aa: CASSYFGGSAGTTGTQYF; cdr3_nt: TGTGCCAGCAGTTACTTCGGGGGATCAGCCGGGACGACGGGGACCCAGTACTTC
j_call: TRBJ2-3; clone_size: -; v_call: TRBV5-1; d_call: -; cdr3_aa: CASSYFRSSTDTQYF; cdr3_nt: TGCGCCAGCAGCTACTTCCGGAGTAGCACAGATACGCAGTATTTT
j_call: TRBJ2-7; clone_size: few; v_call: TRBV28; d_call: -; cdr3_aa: CAGPLAQRSYEQYF; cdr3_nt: TGTGCGGGCCCCCTAGCGCAAAGGTCCTACGAGCAGTACTTC
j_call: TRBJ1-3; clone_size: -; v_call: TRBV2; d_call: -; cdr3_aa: CASSDFLGDSGNTIYF; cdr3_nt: TGTGCCAGCAGTGACTTCCTCGGGGACTCTGGAAACACCATATATTTT
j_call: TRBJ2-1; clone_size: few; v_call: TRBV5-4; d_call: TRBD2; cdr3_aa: CASSIFNGRGNEQFF; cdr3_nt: TGTGCCAGCAGCATCTTTAACGGGAGGGGGAATGAGCAGTTCTTC
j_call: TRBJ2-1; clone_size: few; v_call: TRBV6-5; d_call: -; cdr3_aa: CASRAGQAYNEQFF; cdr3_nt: TGTGCCAGCAGAGCGGGACAGGCCTACAATGAGCAGTTCTTC
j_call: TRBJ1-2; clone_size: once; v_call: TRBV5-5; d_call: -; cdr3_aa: CASSLQGFGYTF; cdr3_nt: TGTGCCAGCAGCTTACAGGGTTTTGGCTACACCTTC
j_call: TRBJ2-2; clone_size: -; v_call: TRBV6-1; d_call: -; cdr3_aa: CASSELGLGTGELFF; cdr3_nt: TGTGCCAGCAGTGAACTGGGGCTGGGGACCGGGGAGCTGTTTTTT
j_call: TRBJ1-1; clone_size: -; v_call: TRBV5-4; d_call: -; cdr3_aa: CASSLALGGNTEAFF; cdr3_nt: TGTGCCAGCAGCTTGGCTTTAGGCGGAAACACTGAAGCTTTCTTT
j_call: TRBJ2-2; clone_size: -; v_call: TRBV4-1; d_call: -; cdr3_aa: CASSRKADTGELFF; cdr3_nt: TGCGCCAGCAGCAGAAAAGCTGACACCGGGGAGCTGTTTTTT
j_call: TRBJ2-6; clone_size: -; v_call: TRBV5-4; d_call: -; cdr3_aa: CASSREGGGANVLTF; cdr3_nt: TGTGCCAGCAGCCGCGAGGGCGGAGGGGCCAACGTCCTGACTTTC
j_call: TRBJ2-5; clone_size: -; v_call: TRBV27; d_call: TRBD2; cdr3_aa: CASSLWWAGGLQETQYF; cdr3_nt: TGTGCCAGCAGTTTATGGTGGGCGGGAGGTCTCCAAGAGACCCAGTACTTC
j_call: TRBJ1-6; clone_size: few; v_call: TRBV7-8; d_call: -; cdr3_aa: CASSRQDNSPLHF; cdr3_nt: TGTGCCAGCAGTAGACAGGATAATTCACCCCTCCACTTT
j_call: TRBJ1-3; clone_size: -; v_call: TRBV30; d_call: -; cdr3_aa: CAWSGSAGNTIYF; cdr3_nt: TGTGCCTGGAGTGGGTCAGCTGGAAACACCATATATTTT
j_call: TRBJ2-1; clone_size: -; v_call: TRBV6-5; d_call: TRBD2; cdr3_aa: CASNRSGGRYNEQFF; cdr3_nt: TGTGCCAGCAACCGGTCCGGCGGGAGGTACAATGAGCAGTTCTTC
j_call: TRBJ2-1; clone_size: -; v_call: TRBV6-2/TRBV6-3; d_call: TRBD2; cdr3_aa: CASSYSFFGGGANEQFF; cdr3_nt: TGTGCCAGCAGTTACTCTTTTTTTGGCGGGGGGGCGAATGAGCAGTTCTTC
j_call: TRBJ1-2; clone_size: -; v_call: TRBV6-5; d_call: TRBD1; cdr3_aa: CASSQGTGVNYGYTF; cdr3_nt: TGTGCCAGCAGCCAAGGGACAGGTGTCAACTATGGCTACACCTTC